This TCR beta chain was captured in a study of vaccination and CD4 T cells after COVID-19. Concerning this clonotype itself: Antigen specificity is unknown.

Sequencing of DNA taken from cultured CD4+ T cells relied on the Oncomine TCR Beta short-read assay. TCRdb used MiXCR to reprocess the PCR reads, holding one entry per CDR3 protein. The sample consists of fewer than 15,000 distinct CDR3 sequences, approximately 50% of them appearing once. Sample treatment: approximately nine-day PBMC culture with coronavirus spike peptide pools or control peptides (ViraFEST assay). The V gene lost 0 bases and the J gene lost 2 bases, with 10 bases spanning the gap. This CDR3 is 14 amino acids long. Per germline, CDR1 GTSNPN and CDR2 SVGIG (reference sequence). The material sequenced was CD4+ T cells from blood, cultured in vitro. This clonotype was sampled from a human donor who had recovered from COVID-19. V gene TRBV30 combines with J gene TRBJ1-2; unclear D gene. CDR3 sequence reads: CAWSVGSLNYGYTF. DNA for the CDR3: TGTGCCTGGAGTGTGGGCAGCCTCAACTATGGCTACACCTTC. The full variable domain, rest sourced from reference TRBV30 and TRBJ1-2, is SQTIHQWPATLVQPVGSPLSLECTVEGTSNPNLYWYRQAAGRGLQLLFYSVGIGQISSEVPQNLSASRPQDRQFILSSKKLLLSDSGFYLCAWSVGSLNYGYTFGSGTRLTVV.